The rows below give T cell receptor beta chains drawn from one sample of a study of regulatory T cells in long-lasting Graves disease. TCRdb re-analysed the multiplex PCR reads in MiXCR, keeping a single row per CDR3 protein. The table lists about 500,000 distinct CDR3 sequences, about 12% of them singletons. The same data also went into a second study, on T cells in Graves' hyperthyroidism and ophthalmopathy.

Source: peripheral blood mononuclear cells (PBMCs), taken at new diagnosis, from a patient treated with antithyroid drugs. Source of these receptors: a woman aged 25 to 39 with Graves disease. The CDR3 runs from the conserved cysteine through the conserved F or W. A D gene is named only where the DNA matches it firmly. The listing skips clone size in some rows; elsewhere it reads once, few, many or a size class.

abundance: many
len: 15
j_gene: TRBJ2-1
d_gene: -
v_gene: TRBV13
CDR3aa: CASSLGGDSYNEQFF
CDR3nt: TGTGCCAGCAGCTTAGGCGGGGACTCATACAATGAGCAGTTCTTC

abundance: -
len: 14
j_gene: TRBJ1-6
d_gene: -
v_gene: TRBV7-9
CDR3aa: CASSLWAYNSPLHF
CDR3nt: TGTGCCAGCAGCCTCTGGGCGTATAATTCACCCCTCCACTTT

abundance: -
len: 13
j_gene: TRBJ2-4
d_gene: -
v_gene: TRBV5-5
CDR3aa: CASSLEEGNIQYF
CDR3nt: TGTGCCAGCAGCCTCGAGGAGGGGAACATTCAGTACTTC

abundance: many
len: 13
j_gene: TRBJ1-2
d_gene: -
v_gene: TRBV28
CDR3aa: CASRDKPNYGYTF
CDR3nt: TGTGCCAGCAGGGACAAGCCCAACTATGGCTACACCTTC

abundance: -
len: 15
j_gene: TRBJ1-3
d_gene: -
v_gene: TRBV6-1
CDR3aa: CASSDRGLSGNTIYF
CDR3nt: TGTGCCAGCAGTGATCGGGGCCTCTCTGGAAACACCATATATTTT

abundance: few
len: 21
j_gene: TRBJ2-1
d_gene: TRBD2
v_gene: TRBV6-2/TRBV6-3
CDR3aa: CASSYSIFRLAGGLEYNEQFF
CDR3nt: TGTGCCAGCAGTTACTCGATCTTCCGACTAGCGGGAGGACTTGAGTACAATGAGCAGTTCTTC

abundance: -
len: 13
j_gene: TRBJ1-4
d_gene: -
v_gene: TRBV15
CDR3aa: CATSRIFSEKLFF
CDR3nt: TGTGCCACCAGCAGAATCTTTAGTGAAAAACTGTTTTTT

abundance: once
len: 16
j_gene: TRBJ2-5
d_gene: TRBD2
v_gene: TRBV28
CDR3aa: CASSPPWPSGTETQYF
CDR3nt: TGTGCCAGCTCACCTCCTTGGCCTAGCGGGACAGAGACCCAGTACTTC

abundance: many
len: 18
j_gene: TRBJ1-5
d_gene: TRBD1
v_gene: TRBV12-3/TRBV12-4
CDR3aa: CASTTAGTGGESNQPQHF
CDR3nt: TGTGCCAGCACCACTGCCGGGACAGGGGGCGAAAGCAATCAGCCCCAGCATTTT

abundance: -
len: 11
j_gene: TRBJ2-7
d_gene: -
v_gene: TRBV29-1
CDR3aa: CSVQGSYEQYF
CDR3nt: TGCAGCGTTCAGGGTTCCTACGAGCAGTACTTC

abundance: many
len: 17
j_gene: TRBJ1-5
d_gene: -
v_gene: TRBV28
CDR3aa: CASSLRGHLFSNQPQHF
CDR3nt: TGTGCCAGCAGTTTAAGAGGACACCTATTTAGCAATCAGCCCCAGCATTTT

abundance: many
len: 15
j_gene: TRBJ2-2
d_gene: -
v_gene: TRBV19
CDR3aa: CASRPGTVNTGELFF
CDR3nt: TGTGCCAGTAGACCCGGGACGGTTAACACCGGGGAGCTGTTTTTT

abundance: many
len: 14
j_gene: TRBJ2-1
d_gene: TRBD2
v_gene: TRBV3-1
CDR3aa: CASGLAGVINEQFF
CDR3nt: TGTGCCAGTGGACTAGCGGGAGTCATCAATGAGCAGTTCTTC

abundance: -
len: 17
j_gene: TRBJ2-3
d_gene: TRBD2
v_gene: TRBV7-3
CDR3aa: CASSRKPRGGGTDTQYF
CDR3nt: TGTGCCAGCAGCCGTAAACCGCGGGGGGGAGGCACAGATACGCAGTATTTT

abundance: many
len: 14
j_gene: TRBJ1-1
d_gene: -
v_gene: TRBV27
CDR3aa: CASSLGRVNTEAFF
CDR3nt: TGTGCCAGCAGTTTAGGACGGGTGAACACTGAAGCTTTCTTT

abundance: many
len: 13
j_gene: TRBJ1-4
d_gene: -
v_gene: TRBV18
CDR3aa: CASSPNRAEKLFF
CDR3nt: TGTGCCAGCTCACCCAACAGGGCTGAAAAACTGTTTTTT

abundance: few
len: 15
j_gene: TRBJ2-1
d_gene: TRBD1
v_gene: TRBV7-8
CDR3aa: CASSLGTAPYNEQFF
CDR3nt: TGTGCCAGCAGCCTGGGGACAGCACCTTACAATGAGCAGTTCTTC

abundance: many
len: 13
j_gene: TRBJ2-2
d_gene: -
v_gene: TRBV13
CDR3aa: CASRLDRKGELFF
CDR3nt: TGTGCCAGCAGACTAGACCGGAAAGGGGAGCTGTTTTTT

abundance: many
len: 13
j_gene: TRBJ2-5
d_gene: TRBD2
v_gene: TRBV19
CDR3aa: CASGFGTIETQYF
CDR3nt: TGTGCCAGTGGGTTCGGGACTATAGAGACCCAGTACTTC

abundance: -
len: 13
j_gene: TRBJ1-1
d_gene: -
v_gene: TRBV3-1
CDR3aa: CASSQVLNTEAFF
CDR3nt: TGTGCCAGCAGCCAAGTATTGAACACTGAAGCTTTCTTT

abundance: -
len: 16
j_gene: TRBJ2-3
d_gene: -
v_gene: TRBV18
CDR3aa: CASSPYGSGGTDTQYF
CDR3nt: TGTGCCAGCTCACCGTACGGGAGTGGGGGAACAGATACGCAGTATTTT

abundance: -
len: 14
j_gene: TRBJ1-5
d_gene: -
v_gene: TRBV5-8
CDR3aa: CAGSARTANQPQHF
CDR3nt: TGTGCCGGCAGCGCCCGGACAGCAAATCAGCCCCAGCATTTT

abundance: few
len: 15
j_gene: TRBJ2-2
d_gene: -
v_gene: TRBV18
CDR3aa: CASSPSNSNTGELFF
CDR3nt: TGTGCCAGCTCACCATCCAACTCGAACACCGGGGAGCTGTTTTTT

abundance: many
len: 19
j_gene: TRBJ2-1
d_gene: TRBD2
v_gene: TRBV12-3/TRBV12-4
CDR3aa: CASSLTGLAGGPVAIEQFF
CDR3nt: TGTGCCAGCAGTTTAACGGGACTAGCGGGAGGGCCCGTCGCGATTGAGCAGTTCTTC

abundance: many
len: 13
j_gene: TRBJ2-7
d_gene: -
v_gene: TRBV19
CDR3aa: CASSPRGIYEQYF
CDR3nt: TGTGCCAGTAGTCCCAGGGGAATCTACGAGCAGTACTTC

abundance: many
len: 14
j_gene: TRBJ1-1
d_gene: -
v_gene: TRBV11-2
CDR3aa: CASSFAGGARYAFF
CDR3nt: TGTGCCAGCAGCTTTGCTGGGGGCGCTCGGTATGCTTTCTTT

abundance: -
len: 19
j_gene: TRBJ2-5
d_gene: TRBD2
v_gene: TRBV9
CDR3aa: CASSVVTSGRVFVQETQYF
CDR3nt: TGTGCCAGCAGCGTAGTGACTAGCGGGAGGGTGTTTGTTCAGGAGACCCAGTACTTC

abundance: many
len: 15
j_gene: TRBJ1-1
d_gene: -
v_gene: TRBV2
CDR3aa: CASSPNGAGNTEAFF
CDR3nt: TGTGCCAGCAGCCCCAATGGGGCCGGAAACACTGAAGCTTTCTTT

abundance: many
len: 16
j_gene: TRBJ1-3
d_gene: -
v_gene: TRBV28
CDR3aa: CASSLSLVYSGNTIYF
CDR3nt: TGTGCCAGCAGTTTATCGCTTGTTTACTCTGGAAACACCATATATTTT

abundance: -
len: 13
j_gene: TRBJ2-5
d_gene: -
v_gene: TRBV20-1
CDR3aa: CSALSKTQETQYF
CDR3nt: TGCAGTGCCCTATCAAAGACCCAAGAGACCCAGTACTTC

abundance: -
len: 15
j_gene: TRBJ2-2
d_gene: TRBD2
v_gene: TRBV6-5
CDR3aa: CASSYGTRNTGELFF
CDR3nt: TGTGCCAGCAGTTACGGGACTAGGAACACCGGGGAGCTGTTTTTT

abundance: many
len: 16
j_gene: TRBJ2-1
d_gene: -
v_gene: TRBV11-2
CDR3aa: CASSSRLASSYNEQFF
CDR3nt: TGTGCCAGCAGCTCCCGACTGGCGAGCTCCTACAATGAGCAGTTCTTC

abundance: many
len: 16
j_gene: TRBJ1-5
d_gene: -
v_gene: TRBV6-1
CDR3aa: CASSEVGWLGNQPQHF
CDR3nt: TGTGCCAGCAGTGAAGTGGGATGGCTTGGCAATCAGCCCCAGCATTTT

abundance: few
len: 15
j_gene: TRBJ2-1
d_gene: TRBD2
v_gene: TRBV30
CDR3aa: CAWSAGLANYNEQFF
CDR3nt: TGTGCCTGGAGTGCCGGACTAGCGAACTACAATGAGCAGTTCTTC

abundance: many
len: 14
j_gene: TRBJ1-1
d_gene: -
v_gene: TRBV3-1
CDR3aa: CASSQGWTEYEAFF
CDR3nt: TGTGCCAGCAGCCAAGGCTGGACCGAGTATGAAGCTTTCTTT

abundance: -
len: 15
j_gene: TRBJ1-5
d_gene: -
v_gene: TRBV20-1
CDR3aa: CSARPAGRGNQPQHF
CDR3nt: TGCAGTGCTAGACCCGCGGGCCGCGGCAATCAGCCCCAGCATTTT

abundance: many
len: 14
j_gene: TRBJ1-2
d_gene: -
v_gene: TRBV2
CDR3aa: CASSLLDGAYGYTF
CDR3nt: TGTGCCAGCAGTCTTCTCGACGGGGCCTATGGCTACACCTTC

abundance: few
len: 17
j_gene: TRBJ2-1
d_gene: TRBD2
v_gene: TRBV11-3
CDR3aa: CASSLELGLAGGGEQFF
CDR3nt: TGTGCCAGCAGCTTAGAGTTGGGACTAGCGGGAGGGGGTGAGCAGTTCTTC

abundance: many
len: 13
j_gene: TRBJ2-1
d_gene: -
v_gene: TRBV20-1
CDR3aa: CSAWDSRNNEQFF
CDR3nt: TGCAGCGCTTGGGACTCTCGGAACAATGAGCAGTTCTTC

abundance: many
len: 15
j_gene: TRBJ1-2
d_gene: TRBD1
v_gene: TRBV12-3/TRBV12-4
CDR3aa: CASSPDRVWSYGYTF
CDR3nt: TGTGCCAGCAGTCCCGACAGGGTATGGTCCTATGGCTACACCTTC

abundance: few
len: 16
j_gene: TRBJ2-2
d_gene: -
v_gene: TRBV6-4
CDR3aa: CASSPWGGRYTGELFF
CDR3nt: TGTGCCAGCAGCCCCTGGGGGGGCCGGTACACCGGGGAGCTGTTTTTT

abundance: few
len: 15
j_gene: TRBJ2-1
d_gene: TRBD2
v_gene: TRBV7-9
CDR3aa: CASITLTSGYNEQFF
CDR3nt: TGTGCCAGCATAACATTGACTAGCGGTTACAATGAGCAGTTCTTC

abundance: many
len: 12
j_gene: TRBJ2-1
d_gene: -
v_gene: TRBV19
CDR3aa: CASSIGVNEQFF
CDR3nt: TGTGCCAGTAGTATAGGAGTTAATGAGCAGTTCTTC

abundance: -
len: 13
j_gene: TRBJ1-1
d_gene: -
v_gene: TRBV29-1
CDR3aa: CSARRTVNTEAFF
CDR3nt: TGCAGCGCCCGCCGCACAGTGAACACTGAAGCTTTCTTT

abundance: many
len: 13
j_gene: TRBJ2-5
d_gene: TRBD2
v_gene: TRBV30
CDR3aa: CAWSGAGGETQYF
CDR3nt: TGTGCCTGGAGCGGAGCGGGAGGAGAGACCCAGTACTTC

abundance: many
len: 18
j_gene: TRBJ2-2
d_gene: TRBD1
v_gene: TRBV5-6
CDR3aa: CASSFGPDRVSYTGELFF
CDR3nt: TGTGCCAGCAGCTTCGGCCCCGACAGGGTTTCGTACACCGGGGAGCTGTTTTTT

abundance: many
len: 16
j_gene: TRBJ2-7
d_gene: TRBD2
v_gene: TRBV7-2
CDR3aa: CASSLGGGTVSYEQYF
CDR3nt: TGTGCCAGCAGCTTAGGGGGAGGGACTGTCTCCTACGAGCAGTACTTC

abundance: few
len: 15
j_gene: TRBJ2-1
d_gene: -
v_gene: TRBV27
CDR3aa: CASSPIGGEYNEQFF
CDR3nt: TGTGCCAGCAGTCCTATAGGGGGGGAATACAATGAGCAGTTCTTC